Below, 24 T cell receptor beta chains from the same sample are listed, as sequenced in a study of control samples from healthy donors and cancer patients (dated by TCRdb to 2020 to 2021). Receptor amplification or capture employed the immunoSEQ multiplex PCR assay. The clones in this table, taken by TCRdb from immuneACCESS, are in-frame only. Not every clone is retained; where verified, under half of the shortfall comes from an unresolved V gene, and the cause of the rest is unknown. The sample includes around 170,000 clones, with approximately 90% observed a single time. The top ten clonotypes cover about 0.64% of the sample. Sequenced input: blood. The receptors were gathered from a woman younger than 45 in good health.

The chain recombines TRBV5-1 with TRBJ2-2, with 9 nucleotides matching TRBD2. The CDR3 runs to 17 residues. Germline V gives CDR1 SGHRS, CDR2 YFSETQ. The V and J ends lost 4 bases and 0 bases, in that order; junction bases with no gene match: 7. The CDR3 sequence: CASSPGLAQANTGELFF. Here the CDR3 DNA reads TGCGCCAGCAGCCCCGGACTAGCGCAAGCGAACACCGGGGAGCTGTTTTTT. The whole variable domain, filled in from reference TRBV5-1 and TRBJ2-2, reads KAGVTQTPRYLIKTRGQQVTLSCSPISGHRSVSWYQQTPGQGLQFLFEYFSETQRNKGNFPGRFSGRQFSNSRSEMNVSTLELGDSALYLCASSPGLAQANTGELFFGEGSRLTVL.

This chain connects TRBV18 to TRBJ2-5; 13 bases match TRBD2. The CDR3 consists of 16 residues. J gave up 4 bases and V 3 bases, and 5 bases lay outside the gene matches. The germline V gene encodes CDR1 KGHSH and CDR2 LQKENI. CDR3: CASSPRTSGSGETQYF. As DNA, the CDR3 is TGTGCCAGCTCACCTCGGACTAGCGGGAGTGGAGAGACCCAGTACTTC.

This rearrangement joins TRBV13 to TRBJ2-1; 8 bases line up with TRBD2. V lost 5 bases to trimming and J lost 15 bases; unmatched junction nucleotides: 9. Germline V gene sequence: CDR1 PRHDT, CDR2 FYEKMQ (reference sequence). The CDR3 length is 12 residues. In DNA, the CDR3 is TGTGCCAGCAGCACAGGACTAGCAGGGGCGTTCTTC. Translation: CASSTGLAGAFF. Filled out from reference TRBV13 and TRBJ2-1, the complete variable domain reads AAGVIQSPRHLIKEKRETATLKCYPIPRHDTVYWYQQGPGQDPQFLISFYEKMQSDKGSIPDRFSAQQFSDYHSELNMSSLELGDSALYFCASSTGLAGAFFGPGTRLTVL.

The V and J genes are TRBV5-3 and TRBJ2-1, with 14 bases matching TRBD2. TRBV5-3 is an open reading frame, and its role is uncertain. V trimming: 1 base; J trimming: 5 bases; junction bases outside the gene matches: 8. The CDR3 covers 18 residues. This CDR3 is CARSLSGTSGRPDNEQFF. CDR3 DNA: TGTGCCAGAAGCTTGTCCGGGACTAGCGGGAGACCGGACAATGAGCAGTTCTTC.

The chain is built from TRBV28 and TRBJ2-7, with 9 bases matching TRBD1. This CDR3 has 15 residues. The germline V gene encodes CDR1 MDHEN and CDR2 SYDVKM. With 5 bases clipped from V and 3 bases from J, the junction kept 8 bases outside the gene matches. CDR3 sequence: CASSLTGTGLYEQYF. For the CDR3, the DNA is TGTGCCAGCAGTCTTACCGGGACAGGGCTCTACGAGCAGTACTTC.

The chain employs TRBV2 and TRBJ2-1, with 11 bases identical to TRBD2. The V gene end was trimmed by 6 bases and the J gene end by 4 bases; junction bases not matched to a gene: 11. CDR1 is SNHLY and CDR2 is FYNNEI in the germline V gene. This CDR3 has 17 amino acids. The CDR3 loop reads CASSYDRGLADYNEQFF. The DNA of the CDR3 is TGTGCCAGCAGCTATGACAGGGGACTAGCGGATTACAATGAGCAGTTCTTC.

The rearrangement joins TRBV5-1 to TRBJ1-1; D might be TRBD1 (5 bases). V shed 4 bases and J shed 5 bases, with 15 bases lying between them. The length of the CDR3 is 14 residues. Germline-derived CDR1 and CDR2 are SGHRS and YFSETQ. The CDR3, as DNA: TGCGCCAGCAGCAAGAAGACAGAGAAGACTGAAGCTTTCTTT. This codes for CASSKKTEKTEAFF.

The rearrangement links TRBV5-5 to TRBJ2-3; 9 positions match TRBD1. CDR3 length: 14 amino acids. Germline-derived CDR1 and CDR2 are SGHKS and YYEKEE (reference sequence). The V segment lost 4 bases and the J segment 8 bases; nucleotides outside the gene matches: 8. The CDR3 reads CASSLEDRGSTQYF. CDR3 coding DNA: TGTGCCAGCAGCCTCGAAGACAGGGGGAGTACGCAGTATTTT.

The rearrangement links TRBV14 to TRBJ1-2; the D gene is possibly TRBD1 (6 bases). Germline-derived CDR1 and CDR2 are SGHDN and FVKESK. CDR3 length: 14 amino acids. V lost 5 bases and J 4 bases, leaving 14 bases between the germline ends. Here the CDR3 reads CASSNAGTLYGYTF. Here the CDR3 DNA reads TGTGCCAGCAGCAATGCCGGGACACTCTATGGCTACACCTTC.

The J gene is TRBJ2-2, the V gene TRBV20-1; no firm D call. The length of the CDR3 is 11 residues. Between the trimmed V and J ends, which lost 6 bases and 5 bases, there was a span of 7 bases. The germline V gene encodes CDR1 DFQATT and CDR2 SNEGSKA (reference sequence). CDR3 bases: TGCAGTGCCTGGTGGACCGGGGAGCTGTTTTTT. Translating gives CSAWWTGELFF.

V usage is TRBV4-1 and J usage is TRBJ2-5, with D possibly TRBD1 on 5 matching bases. With 0 bases removed from V and 11 bases from J, the gap between germline ends came to 10 bases. CDR1 and CDR2 (germline): MGHRA, YSYEKL. This CDR3 has 12 residues. The CDR3: CASSQEGQGQYF. In DNA, the CDR3 is TGCGCCAGCAGCCAAGAAGGGCAGGGACAGTACTTC.

Written as DNA, the CDR3 is TGTGCCAGCAGTTCCCCCGGGACAGTAAACACTGAAGCTTTCTTT. Amino acids: CASSSPGTVNTEAFF. V and J are TRBV5-4 and TRBJ1-1, with 7 bases identical to TRBD1. The ends lost 5 bases at V and 2 bases at J; junction bases unmatched: 9. The CDR3 is 15 amino acids. Germline V lookup: CDR1 SGHNT, CDR2 YYREEE (reference sequence).

This clone showed up just a few times. The chain couples TRBV11-3 to TRBJ1-1; D gene uncertain. The CDR3 covers 12 residues. V lost 1 base, J lost 7 bases, and 7 bases lay in between. Germline values: CDR1 SGHNT, CDR2 YENEEA. The CDR3 is CASSLGGNEAFF. The DNA for the CDR3 is TGTGCCAGCAGCTTAGGTGGAAATGAAGCTTTCTTT.

The chain uses TRBV20-1 and TRBJ2-5; D call uncertain. The CDR3 is made up of 12 amino acids. The germline V gene encodes CDR1 DFQATT and CDR2 SNEGSKA (reference sequence). Deletions cut 3 bases from V and 5 bases from J, with 10 bases between. The CDR3 DNA reads TGCAGTGCTAGTGGCGTGGGGGAGACCCAGTACTTC. Protein sequence: CSASGVGETQYF.

This clone was detected once. The chain uses TRBV7-9 and TRBJ2-2, with D tentatively TRBD2 (6 bases). This CDR3 region has 17 residues. CDR1 and CDR2 from the germline V gene are SEHNR and FQNEAQ (reference sequence). The ends were cut back, 5 bases at V and 1 base at J, with 17 bases in the middle. The CDR3 reads CASSKLEWGENTGELFF. CDR3 nucleotide sequence: TGTGCCAGCAGCAAGCTAGAGTGGGGGGAGAACACCGGGGAGCTGTTTTTT. Full variable domain (remainder filled in from reference TRBV7-9 and TRBJ2-2): DTGVSQNPRHKITKRGQNVTFRCDPISEHNRLYWYRQTLGQGPEFLTYFQNEAQLEKSRLLSDRFSAERPKGSFSTLEIQRTEQGDSAMYLCASSKLEWGENTGELFFGEGSRLTVL.

V usage is TRBV19 and J usage is TRBJ1-2; TRBD1 is a possible D gene (6 bases). Trimming stripped 6 bases from V and 7 bases from J, with 21 bases between. Germline CDR1 and CDR2: LNHDA and SQIVND (reference sequence). The CDR3 loop spans 15 amino acids. CDR3 bases: TGTGCCAGTAGCCCCGCTTGGACAGTACCTTTTGGCTACACCTTC. Translation: CASSPAWTVPFGYTF.

This sequence joins TRBV11-2 and TRBJ2-1; 7 bases map to TRBD1. Germline CDR1 reads SGHAT; CDR2 reads FQNNGV. Germline trimming cut 3 bases from V and 2 bases from J; bases unmatched to any gene: 4. CDR3 size: 15 residues. The CDR3 loop reads CASSFGQATYNEQFF. The CDR3 nucleotides are TGTGCCAGCAGCTTCGGACAGGCTACCTACAATGAGCAGTTCTTC.

The chain joins TRBV9 to TRBJ1-6; tentatively, D is TRBD1 (6 bases). This CDR3 has 15 residues. Trimming removed 3 bases at V and 7 bases at J, with 14 bases between. Germline V gene data show CDR1 as SGDLS and CDR2 as YYNGEE. The CDR3: CASSGLQGTNSPLHF. The DNA for the CDR3 is TGTGCCAGCAGCGGACTACAGGGCACAAATTCACCCCTCCACTTT.

The chain recombines TRBV7-6 with TRBJ2-2, with a possible D match to TRBD2 (5 bases). The germline V gene has CDR1 SGHVS and CDR2 FNYEAQ. This CDR3 comprises 15 residues. V shed 3 bases and J shed 7 bases, with 15 bases lying between them. CDR3 sequence (DNA): TGTGCCAGCAGCTTCGGTGTGGGAGATATCGGGGAGCTGTTTTTT. It yields the protein CASSFGVGDIGELFF.

CDR3 amino acids: CASSSDSLPLHF. For the CDR3, the DNA is TGTGCCAGCAGCTCCGACAGCTTGCCCCTCCACTTT. This chain connects TRBV7-9 to TRBJ1-6; perhaps TRBD1 as D (5 bases). V lost 4 bases to trimming and J lost 13 bases, with 11 bases between them. This CDR3 comprises 12 residues. The germline CDR1 and CDR2 sequences are SEHNR and FQNEAQ (reference sequence).

This chain connects TRBV7-9 to TRBJ2-5, with 11 positions matching TRBD1. The CDR3 contains 16 residues. With 4 bases clipped from V and 0 bases from J, the junction kept 4 bases outside the gene matches. CDR1 is SEHNR and CDR2 is FQNEAQ in the germline V gene (reference sequence). This CDR3 reads CASSSWDRGYQETQYF. CDR3 in DNA: TGTGCCAGCAGCTCGTGGGACAGGGGGTACCAAGAGACCCAGTACTTC.

This clone has a single count. The genes are TRBV19 and TRBJ2-3; D call uncertain. The CDR3 has 13 residues. The germline V gene has CDR1 LNHDA and CDR2 SQIVND (reference sequence). Trimming took 1 base from V and 4 from J, leaving 6 bases between them. The CDR3 nucleotides read TGTGCCAGTAGTATAGTCGGGTCAGATACGCAGTATTTT. Its translation: CASSIVGSDTQYF.

In nucleotides, the CDR3 is TGCGCCAGCAGCCGGACGCCCGACTCTGGAAACACCATATATTTT. It yields the protein CASSRTPDSGNTIYF. The chain joins TRBV5-1 to TRBJ1-3; D ambiguous. Deletions cut 4 bases from V and 0 bases from J, with 11 bases between. This CDR3 has 15 residues. CDR1 and CDR2 (germline): SGHRS, YFSETQ. The entire variable domain, with the rest obtained from reference TRBV5-1 and TRBJ1-3, is as follows: KAGVTQTPRYLIKTRGQQVTLSCSPISGHRSVSWYQQTPGQGLQFLFEYFSETQRNKGNFPGRFSGRQFSNSRSEMNVSTLELGDSALYLCASSRTPDSGNTIYFGEGSWLTVV.

This clone was seen a handful of times. CDR3 in DNA: TGTGCCAGCAGCCAAGAACCTTTTTACGAGCAGTACTTC. Translation gives CASSQEPFYEQYF. V and J are TRBV4-2 and TRBJ2-7, with no clear D. Trimming removed 0 bases from V and 4 bases from J, with 7 bases in between. CDR1 is LGHNA and CDR2 is YNFKEQ in the germline V gene. The CDR3 has 13 amino acids.